These 15 T cell receptor beta chains were all obtained from the same sample, sequenced in a study of memory CD4+ T cells and cytomegalovirus serostatus. Single viable CD3+CD4+CD8-CD45RO+ cells were sorted as the memory CD4+ T cells. Produced via immunoSEQ multiplex PCR; TCRdb's table is partial and in-frame only. The sample lists about 73,000 clones, roughly 78% occurring once. The sample taken for sequencing was memory CD4+ T cells from blood. The receptors were gathered from an adult in good health and CMV-seropositive.

This chain joins TRBV7-2 and TRBJ2-4, with TRBD2 matching 12 bases. CDR3 size: 16 residues. The V segment lost 1 base and the J segment 9 bases; nucleotides outside the gene matches: 7. Germline V gene data show CDR1 as SGHTA and CDR2 as FQGNSA. Here the CDR3 reads CASSLVPSGGGGIQYF. The CDR3 DNA is TGTGCCAGCAGCTTAGTGCCTAGCGGGGGGGGTGGCATTCAGTACTTC.

The table lists this clone with a count of one. This chain joins TRBV15 and TRBJ2-6; D unclear. CDR1 and CDR2 (germline): LNHNV, YYDKDF (reference sequence). The CDR3 is 14 amino acids. The ends were cut back, 1 base at V and 8 bases at J, with 9 bases in the middle. This chain's CDR3 is CATSRADPPNVLTF. The DNA of the CDR3 is TGTGCCACCAGCAGAGCCGATCCCCCCAACGTCCTGACTTTC.

The J gene is TRBJ1-3, the V gene TRBV7-6; D possibly corresponds to TRBD1 (6 bases). Germline V gene lookup returns CDR1 SGHVS and CDR2 FNYEAQ. The CDR3 extends over 13 amino acids. Deletions cut 5 bases from V and 6 bases from J, with 11 bases between. CDR3 coding DNA: TGTGCCAGCAGCGGATACAGGGAAAACACCATATATTTT. It specifies CASSGYRENTIYF. The whole variable domain, filled in from reference TRBV7-6 and TRBJ1-3, reads GAGVSQSPRYKVTKRGQDVALRCDPISGHVSLYWYRQALGQGPEFLTYFNYEAQQDKSGLPNDRFSAERPEGSISTLTIQRTEQRDSAMYRCASSGYRENTIYFGEGSWLTVV.

This chain links TRBV2 with TRBJ1-1; D not resolved. Germline-derived CDR1 and CDR2 are SNHLY and FYNNEI. The germline V and J ends were trimmed by 3 bases and 8 bases, with 7 bases remaining between them. The length of the CDR3 is 11 residues. As DNA, the CDR3 is TGTGCCAGCAGTGAGGGGTACGAAGCTTTCTTT. Amino acids: CASSEGYEAFF.

The V call is TRBV6-6, the J call TRBJ1-6, with D perhaps TRBD1 (6 bases). This CDR3 has 16 amino acids. Trimming left V 2 bases short and J 9 bases short, with 17 bases between. The germline V gene has CDR1 MNHNY and CDR2 SVGAGI (reference sequence). Written as DNA, the CDR3 is TGTGCCAGCAGTTACGACAGGCGCAAGGGGGGTTCACCCCTCCACTTT. It yields the protein CASSYDRRKGGSPLHF.

The genes are TRBV5-6 and TRBJ2-4; 8 bases are a match to TRBD1. CDR3 size: 16 residues. Germline CDR1 SGHDT, CDR2 YYEEEE. V lost 0 bases to trimming and J lost 1 base; unmatched junction nucleotides: 3. CDR3 coding DNA: TGTGCCAGCAGCTTGGGCCGGACAGGGGCCAAAAACATTCAGTACTTC. Protein product: CASSLGRTGAKNIQYF.

The CDR3 coding sequence is TGTGCCAGTAGTATGGGCAGGGCGTGGATCTATGGCTACACCTTC. This codes for CASSMGRAWIYGYTF. The rearrangement links TRBV19 to TRBJ1-2; maybe TRBD1 (5 bases). V was cut by 3 bases and J by 4 bases, with 15 bases left in between. CDR1 is LNHDA, CDR2 SQIVND, per germline (reference sequence). The CDR3 has 15 amino acids.

CDR3 region: CASRELRQAPSGNTIYF. The CDR3 DNA reads TGTGCCAGCAGGGAACTCCGACAGGCCCCCTCTGGAAACACCATATATTTT. The rearrangement uses TRBV2 and TRBJ1-3; D might be TRBD1 (6 bases). Germline V lookup: CDR1 SNHLY, CDR2 FYNNEI. This CDR3 has 17 amino acids. Trimming removed 6 bases at V and 0 bases at J, with 18 bases between.

This clone was picked up a small number of times. The V call is TRBV30, the J call TRBJ1-3; D is unresolved. Germline V gives CDR1 GTSNPN, CDR2 SVGIG (reference sequence). Trimming took off 6 bases at V and 4 bases at J, with 4 bases between the two ends. There are 10 residues in the CDR3. CDR3 protein: CACLGNTIYF. The DNA for the CDR3 is TGTGCCTGTCTCGGAAACACCATATATTTT.

This chain connects TRBV2 to TRBJ1-2, with D possibly matching TRBD1 (5 bases). The CDR3 sequence is 14 residues long. V lost 1 base and J lost 3, with 9 bases in between. Germline CDR1 is SNHLY and CDR2 is FYNNEI. The CDR3 sequence: CASSEGGADYGYTF. As DNA, the CDR3 is TGTGCCAGCAGTGAAGGGGGCGCTGACTATGGCTACACCTTC.

This clone was detected only a few times. V is TRBV19 and J is TRBJ1-6; 11 positions match TRBD1. V was pared by 6 bases and J by 9 bases, with 4 bases of the junction left unmatched. Germline CDR1 is LNHDA and CDR2 is SQIVND (reference sequence). The CDR3 spans 14 residues. CDR3 DNA: TGTGCCAGTAGGCCGGGACAGGGGGGTTCACCCCTCCACTTT. Translating gives CASRPGQGGSPLHF.

The chain is built from TRBV5-4 and TRBJ1-2, with unresolved D. V was cut by 0 bases and J by 8 bases, with 11 bases left in between. This CDR3 region has 13 residues. CDR1 SGHNT and CDR2 YYREEE come from the germline V gene (reference sequence). The CDR3 loop is CASSLGGPGGYTF. The CDR3 nucleotides read TGTGCCAGCAGCTTGGGAGGCCCGGGAGGCTACACCTTC.

This clone turned up a few times. J is TRBJ2-1 and V is TRBV18, with 9 positions matching TRBD2. Germline V gene lookup returns CDR1 KGHSH and CDR2 LQKENI. CDR3 size: 17 residues. The ends lost 2 bases at V and 8 bases at J; junction bases unmatched: 13. Here the CDR3 DNA reads TGTGCCAGCTCACCAGGGGTTAGCGGGGGTCCTCTGGATGAGCAGTTCTTC. Amino acid sequence: CASSPGVSGGPLDEQFF.

The J gene is TRBJ1-4, the V gene TRBV28, with no clear D. The V gene's germline CDR1 is MDHEN and CDR2 SYDVKM. The CDR3 is 13 amino acids. With 6 bases removed from V and 3 bases from J, the gap between germline ends came to 8 bases. The DNA for the CDR3 is TGTGCCAGCAGATCCGGGGCTAATGAAAAACTGTTTTTT. It is translated as CASRSGANEKLFF.

In its sample, this clone was seen a few times. This chain links TRBV2 with TRBJ2-4; D gene uncertain. CDR1 is SNHLY and CDR2 is FYNNEI in the germline V gene. Deletions cut 3 bases from V and 0 bases from J, with 9 bases between. CDR3 length equals 15 residues. CDR3 sequence reads: CASSDMGLAKNIQYF. In DNA form, the CDR3 reads TGTGCCAGCAGTGATATGGGGTTAGCCAAAAACATTCAGTACTTC.